One sample yielded the 9 T cell receptor beta chains listed below, sequenced in a study of T-cell memory formation after mild COVID-19. MiXCR, run by TCRdb on the 5' RACE reads, gives a single entry per CDR3 protein. Among hundreds of thousands of distinct CDR3 sequences, approximately 27% were seen once, and the ten largest hold approximately 13%. Sequenced: PBMCs or a T cell subset sorted from them (not recorded which). The receptors derive from an adult woman who had mild COVID-19 (a few samples of this study predate the infection). Cell type and time point are not known.

In this sample, this clonotype turned up a few times. V and J are TRBV11-2 and TRBJ2-3, with D perhaps TRBD2 (7 bases). V was clipped by 1 base and J by 4 bases, with 18 bases between them. This CDR3 spans 17 amino acids. Germline CDR1 is SGHAT and CDR2 is FQNNGV. The CDR3 coding sequence is TGTGCCAGCAGCTTAGTCCCGTACGGGGGGCGCGCAGATACGCAGTATTTT. Protein: CASSLVPYGGRADTQYF.

The chain has TRBV5-1 and TRBJ1-1; a possible D gene is TRBD1 (5 bases). This CDR3 has 13 residues. From germline, CDR1 is SGHRS and CDR2 YFSETQ. Deletions cut 7 bases from V and 0 bases from J, with 10 bases between. The CDR3 is CASGRQLNTEAFF. The CDR3 DNA follows: TGCGCCAGCGGGAGACAGCTGAACACTGAAGCTTTCTTT. Full variable domain (outside the CDR3, taken from reference TRBV5-1 and TRBJ1-1): KAGVTQTPRYLIKTRGQQVTLSCSPISGHRSVSWYQQTPGQGLQFLFEYFSETQRNKGNFPGRFSGRQFSNSRSEMNVSTLELGDSALYLCASGRQLNTEAFFGQGTRLTVV.

This clonotype has a handful of counts. J is TRBJ2-7 and V is TRBV7-9; TRBD2 agrees at 13 bases. V shed 5 bases, J shed 7 bases, and the junction held 2 bases outside the gene matches. Germline V gives CDR1 SEHNR, CDR2 FQNEAQ (reference sequence). This CDR3 contains 13 residues. The CDR3 DNA is TGTGCCAGCAGCAGGGGACTAGCGGGAGAGCAGTACTTC. Protein sequence: CASSRGLAGEQYF.

The gene calls are TRBV9 and TRBJ1-1, with TRBD1 as a possible D gene (6 bases). Germline lookup yields CDR1 SGDLS and CDR2 YYNGEE. The CDR3 runs 12 residues. V was clipped by 3 bases and J by 8 bases, with 11 bases between them. The CDR3 DNA reads TGTGCCAGCAGCGAAACGGACAGCGAAGCTTTCTTT. It translates to CASSETDSEAFF.

V and J are TRBV9 and TRBJ1-6; weak D call: TRBD1 (6 bases). This CDR3 has 15 residues. Germline V lookup: CDR1 SGDLS, CDR2 YYNGEE. Trimming pared 0 bases from V and 7 bases from J, leaving 11 bases between. In DNA, the CDR3 is TGTGCCAGCAGCGTAGAAGGGGGGGCGAATTCACCCCTCCACTTT. Encoded protein: CASSVEGGANSPLHF.

The chain is built from TRBV24-1 and TRBJ2-1; 10 nucleotides line up with TRBD1. Germline V CDR1 and CDR2: KGHDR, SFDVKD. This CDR3 contains 20 residues. Trimming at V came to 4 bases and at J to 0 bases, leaving 14 bases not matched to a gene. The CDR3 DNA reads TGTGCCACCAGTGAAACCGGGACAGGGGCCTCAGCGAGCTCCTACAATGAGCAGTTCTTC. Translating gives CATSETGTGASASSYNEQFF.

This clonotype was observed a few times. The V and J genes are TRBV4-1 and TRBJ2-6; unclear D gene. Deletions cut 8 bases from V and 3 bases from J, with 11 bases between. This CDR3 region has 14 residues. Germline CDR1 and CDR2: MGHRA and YSYEKL. CDR3 amino acids: CASRKVVGANVLTF. The CDR3, as DNA: TGCGCCAGCCGCAAGGTTGTTGGGGCCAACGTCCTGACTTTC.

This clonotype was seen only a few times. J is TRBJ2-3 and V is TRBV12-3 or TRBV12-4, with no clear D. This CDR3 is 13 amino acids long. V gave up 8 bases and J gave up 0 bases, with 9 bases separating them. The CDR3 sequence: CASWTTSTDTQYF. CDR3 DNA sequence: TGTGCCAGCTGGACGACTAGCACAGATACGCAGTATTTT.

This clonotype has more than one count but fewer than ten. The rearrangement joins TRBV12-3 or TRBV12-4 to TRBJ2-5, with a weak D call TRBD2 (5 bases). The CDR3 spans 16 residues. V was clipped by 5 bases and J by 5 bases, with 21 bases between them. The CDR3 reads CASSPTPFSGGETQYF. The CDR3 DNA is TGTGCCAGCAGTCCGACCCCGTTTTCCGGCGGGGAGACCCAGTACTTC.